The present entry profiles one TCR beta chain with its context. No antigen is known for it. These data come from a study of T cells expressing NK-cell markers. Points from the study as a whole: The dominant NKG2C+ clonotypes represented about 1.0-7.5% of CD8+ T cells in six donors.

The CDR3 runs to 13 residues. Germline CDR1 reads MNHEY; CDR2 reads SVGEGT. From the 5' RACE reads, TCRdb lists one entry per CDR3 protein and no DNA. The sample totals almost 450,000 distinct CDR3 sequences; its top ten clones hold 6% to 8%. The chain has TRBV6-2 or TRBV6-3 and TRBJ1-2. The TCR sequence derives from a woman between 18 and 70 years old in good health. Sequencing used blood T cells: a sorted CD56 or NKG2C T cell subset, CD4+ or CD8+ T cells, or bulk PBMC T cells (not recorded which). The CDR3 protein is CASSYRNNYGYTF.